The 29 T cell receptor beta chains presented below share a single source sample, sequenced in a study of T cells after yellow fever vaccination. TCRdb analysed the 5' RACE reads with MiXCR anew, one entry per CDR3 protein. The data contain more than 80,000 distinct CDR3 sequences, around 5.8% of them singletons. The source material was CD8+ T cells sorted from PBMCs, sampled 10 days after the yellow fever booster vaccination. Receptor source: a young man who received the YFV17D yellow fever vaccine.

The chain has TRBV25-1 and TRBJ2-7, with 10 positions matching TRBD1. This CDR3 has 17 residues. Germline lookup yields CDR1 MGHDK and CDR2 SYGVNS. V lost 1 base to trimming and J lost 3 bases; unmatched junction nucleotides: 9. Here the CDR3 reads CASSEFVTRTGGYEQYF. Here the CDR3 DNA reads TGTGCCAGCAGTGAATTTGTTACGAGGACAGGGGGCTACGAGCAGTACTTC.

The chain employs TRBV18 and TRBJ2-3; D not certain. The germline V and J ends were trimmed by 3 bases and 5 bases, with 12 bases remaining between them. The CDR3 runs 14 residues. CDR1 is KGHSH, CDR2 LQKENI, per germline. The CDR3 spells CASSPLDRKDTQYF. The CDR3 DNA follows: TGTGCCAGCTCACCCCTGGACCGCAAAGATACGCAGTATTTT. Complete variable domain (other parts from reference TRBV18 and TRBJ2-3): NAGVMQNPRHLVRRRGQEARLRCSPMKGHSHVYWYRQLPEEGLKFMVYLQKENIIDESGMPKERFSAEFPKEGPSILRIQQVVRGDSAAYFCASSPLDRKDTQYFGPGTRLTVL.

This chain uses TRBV7-2 with TRBJ2-5; D unclear. The germline CDR1 and CDR2 sequences are SGHTA and FQGNSA. CDR3 length: 16 amino acids. Trimming stripped 3 bases from V and 5 bases from J, with 19 bases between. The CDR3 here is CASSFWPIGRSETQYF. The CDR3 bases are TGTGCCAGCAGCTTTTGGCCCATCGGCAGGTCCGAGACCCAGTACTTC.

This chain uses TRBV7-6 with TRBJ2-3; TRBD2 aligns across 14 bases. V dropped 6 bases and J dropped 0; count of bases not matched to a gene: 5. The CDR3 spans 17 residues. CDR1 is SGHVS and CDR2 is FNYEAQ in the germline V gene. CDR3 coding DNA: TGTGCCAGCAGTCCGGGACTAGCGGGAGATAGCACAGATACGCAGTATTTT. Translating gives CASSPGLAGDSTDTQYF.

The chain carries TRBV6-4 and TRBJ2-7; TRBD1 matches 7 bases. Germline V lookup: CDR1 MRHNA, CDR2 SNTAGT. This CDR3 is built from 13 residues. The CDR3 sequence: CAISTGVRGEQYV. The CDR3 nucleotides are TGTGCCATCAGTACAGGGGTCAGGGGAGAGCAGTACGTC.

This clonotype was observed a handful of times. The chain links TRBV4-1 to TRBJ2-5; 7 bases are a match to TRBD1. Trimming removed 3 bases from V and 4 bases from J; junction bases left unmatched: 5. This CDR3 region has 14 residues. The V gene's germline CDR1 is MGHRA and CDR2 YSYEKL. CDR3 region: CASSHGQDGETQYF. CDR3 nucleotide sequence: TGCGCCAGCAGCCACGGACAGGACGGAGAGACCCAGTACTTC.

The chain combines TRBV4-3 with TRBJ1-4; TRBD1 is a possible D gene (5 bases). V shed 3 bases and J shed 2 bases, with 10 bases lying between them. This CDR3 is 15 amino acids long. Germline V CDR1 and CDR2: LGHNA, YSLEER. The CDR3 sequence: CASSHRGGTNEKLFF. CDR3 in DNA: TGCGCCAGCAGCCACCGGGGCGGGACTAATGAAAAACTGTTTTTT.

The V gene is TRBV18, the J gene TRBJ1-2; no reliable D call. CDR1 KGHSH and CDR2 LQKENI come from the germline V gene. Trimming shortened V by 2 bases and J by 8 bases, and 12 bases separated the two germline ends. CDR3 size: 13 residues. CDR3 residues: CASSPRNSEGYTF. The CDR3 bases are TGTGCCAGCTCACCAAGGAACTCGGAGGGCTACACCTTC.

The sample holds many counts of this clonotype. This chain connects TRBV12-3 or TRBV12-4 to TRBJ2-7; D may be TRBD2 (6 bases). V lost 5 bases and J 3 bases, leaving 11 bases between the germline ends. There are 13 residues in the CDR3. The CDR3 DNA reads TGTGCCAGCAGTCACGGGGGATTCTACGAGCAGTACTTC. It is translated as CASSHGGFYEQYF.

V gene TRBV4-1 combines with J gene TRBJ2-5, with 10 positions matching TRBD2. With 1 base clipped from V and 3 bases from J, the junction kept 2 bases outside the gene matches. Germline lookup yields CDR1 MGHRA and CDR2 YSYEKL. There are 15 residues in the CDR3. The CDR3 region has the DNA TGCGCCAGCAGCCAAGCCGGACTAGCGGAAGAGACCCAGTACTTC. Its protein product is CASSQAGLAEETQYF.

This clonotype showed up just a few times. This chain links TRBV30 with TRBJ2-7; the D gene is possibly TRBD1 (6 bases). The CDR3 spans 15 residues. Germline assignment: CDR1 GTSNPN and CDR2 SVGIG (reference sequence). The germline V and J ends were trimmed by 0 bases and 3 bases, with 15 bases remaining between them. The CDR3 DNA is TGTGCCTGGAGTGTGTTCAGGGGAATGGGCTACGAGCAGTACTTC. Its protein is CAWSVFRGMGYEQYF.

This chain connects TRBV4-1 to TRBJ1-1; no clear D. The germline V gene encodes CDR1 MGHRA and CDR2 YSYEKL. There are 14 residues in the CDR3. The V and J ends lost 1 base and 3 bases respectively, with 9 bases between them. The DNA for the CDR3 is TGCGCCAGCAGCCAAGGTCCCTTGGACACTGAAGCTTTCTTT. This gives the protein CASSQGPLDTEAFF.

This clonotype was detected ten times or more. This chain joins TRBV11-1 and TRBJ2-7; 12 bases agree with TRBD1. CDR1 and CDR2 from the germline V gene are SGHAT and FQDESV (reference sequence). The ends lost 3 bases at V and 6 bases at J; junction bases unmatched: 3. CDR3 size: 14 residues. The CDR3 reads CASSFGTGGFEQYF. For the CDR3, the DNA is TGTGCCAGCAGCTTCGGGACAGGGGGCTTCGAGCAGTACTTC.

This rearrangement joins TRBV18 to TRBJ1-1; TRBD1 aligns across 7 bases. V was pared by 3 bases and J by 3 bases, with 7 bases of the junction left unmatched. This CDR3 has 15 residues. Germline loops: CDR1 KGHSH, CDR2 LQKENI. The CDR3 here is CASSPRGTADTEAFF. The CDR3 DNA reads as TGTGCCAGCTCACCCCGCGGGACAGCGGACACTGAAGCTTTCTTT.

This clonotype was found many times. The chain joins TRBV24-1 to TRBJ2-1, with 8 bases matching TRBD2. From germline, CDR1 is KGHDR and CDR2 SFDVKD. The CDR3 has 15 residues. Trimming at V came to 0 bases and at J to 6 bases, leaving 3 bases not matched to a gene. This CDR3 reads CATSDLRGGTNEQFF. DNA for the CDR3: TGTGCCACCAGTGATTTGCGGGGGGGCACCAATGAGCAGTTCTTC.

The genes are TRBV4-1 and TRBJ2-7, with D unresolved. Germline loops: CDR1 MGHRA, CDR2 YSYEKL. The V end was cut by 3 bases, the J end by 3 bases, with 12 bases between. The CDR3 covers 14 residues. This CDR3 reads CASSQEGFLYEQYF. The CDR3 bases are TGCGCCAGCAGCCAGGAAGGTTTTCTCTACGAGCAGTACTTC.

V usage is TRBV10-3 and J usage is TRBJ2-1; 7 bases map to TRBD2. The CDR3 has 15 amino acids. Germline CDR1 and CDR2: ENHRY and SYGVKD. J gave up 7 bases and V 2 bases, and 8 bases lay outside the gene matches. CDR3 protein: CAISEGGSGYNEQFF. CDR3 DNA: TGTGCCATCAGTGAGGGGGGTAGCGGGTATAATGAGCAGTTCTTC.

The chain joins TRBV20-1 to TRBJ1-1; D not resolved. V shed 2 bases and J shed 1 base, with 17 bases lying between them. Germline assignment: CDR1 DFQATT and CDR2 SNEGSKA (reference sequence). CDR3 size: 16 residues. For the CDR3, the DNA is TGCAGTGCTAGAATGGCCCCTTTCGGCACGAACACTGAAGCTTTCTTT. Protein sequence: CSARMAPFGTNTEAFF.

This clonotype has just a few counts. The gene calls are TRBV15 and TRBJ1-2; 8 positions match TRBD1. Germline lookup yields CDR1 LNHNV and CDR2 YYDKDF (reference sequence). Trimming at V came to 3 bases and at J to 5 bases, leaving 5 bases not matched to a gene. This CDR3 contains 14 residues. The CDR3 nucleotides are TGTGCCACCAGCAGTAAAACAGGGGGTTATGGCTACACCTTC. Translated: CATSSKTGGYGYTF.

This clonotype appeared many times. The V and J genes are TRBV27 and TRBJ2-7, with 7 positions matching TRBD1. The CDR3 consists of 15 residues. After removal of 3 bases from V and 1 base from J, the junction contained 6 bases not matched to a gene. The germline V gene has CDR1 MNHEY and CDR2 SMNVEV (reference sequence). In DNA form, the CDR3 reads TGTGCCAGCAGTTTTAAGGGGGCAGGATCCTACGAGCAGTACTTC. Translating gives CASSFKGAGSYEQYF.

The rearrangement uses TRBV6-5 and TRBJ1-1; D gene unclear. The V end was cut by 0 bases, the J end by 0 bases, with 11 bases between. The CDR3 has 16 residues. CDR1 is MNHEY and CDR2 is SVGAGI in the germline V gene. The CDR3 loop reads CASSYSSRGLNTEAFF. The CDR3 region has the DNA TGTGCCAGCAGTTACTCGAGTAGAGGGCTGAACACTGAAGCTTTCTTT.

The rearrangement joins TRBV10-3 to TRBJ2-4, with 10 bases identical to TRBD2. Germline trimming cut 2 bases from V and 3 bases from J; bases unmatched to any gene: 10. The germline V gene has CDR1 ENHRY and CDR2 SYGVKD. The CDR3 is 18 residues long. CDR3 nucleotide sequence: TGTGCCATCAGTGAGACGCCGTTTAGCGGGGGGAGCAAAAACATTCAGTACTTC. As protein: CAISETPFSGGSKNIQYF.

The chain recombines TRBV29-1 with TRBJ1-1, with TRBD1 matching over 7 bases. The CDR3 is 15 amino acids. Trimming at V came to 5 bases and at J to 11 bases, leaving 20 bases not matched to a gene. Germline CDR1 SQVTM, CDR2 ANQGSEA. The CDR3 region is CSVFNPGGYRESAFF. CDR3 in DNA: TGCAGCGTTTTTAATCCAGGGGGATATCGGGAATCGGCTTTCTTT.

The CDR3 DNA reads TGTGCCAGCAGTTTCTCAGGGAACCCTTATGGCTACACCTTC. It encodes CASSFSGNPYGYTF. The rearrangement joins TRBV27 to TRBJ1-2, with a tentative D call TRBD1 (5 bases). This CDR3 is built from 14 residues. Germline V gene sequence: CDR1 MNHEY, CDR2 SMNVEV (reference sequence). V was pared by 3 bases and J by 5 bases, with 13 bases between.

A few counts support this clonotype. The V call is TRBV3-1, the J call TRBJ2-2; tentative D call: TRBD2 (6 bases). Trimming pared 1 base from V and 6 bases from J, leaving 9 bases between. From germline, CDR1 is LGHDT and CDR2 YNNKEL (reference sequence). The CDR3 contains 14 residues. The CDR3 spells CASSQGLEAGELFF. The CDR3 nucleotides are TGTGCCAGCAGCCAAGGACTAGAGGCCGGGGAGCTGTTTTTT.

About this clonotype itself: A junction boundary mismatches the germline segment, possibly from a read error. J is TRBJ2-3 and V is TRBV7-7, with D possibly matching TRBD2 (5 bases). The CDR3 runs to 14 residues. Germline lookup yields CDR1 SSHAT and CDR2 FNYEAQ (reference sequence). The CDR3 protein is CASSLALGTDTQYF. For the CDR3, the DNA is TGTGCTAGCAGCTTAGCGCTAGGCACAGATACGCAGTATTTT.

Only a few counts were recorded for this clonotype. V gene TRBV4-1 combines with J gene TRBJ1-1, with TRBD1 identical over 7 bases. CDR1 is MGHRA and CDR2 is YSYEKL in the germline V gene. This CDR3 contains 14 residues. V shed 3 bases and J 4 bases; nucleotides not matched to a gene: 5. The CDR3 loop is CASSQQGVGTEAFF. CDR3 bases: TGCGCCAGCAGCCAGCAGGGGGTTGGCACTGAAGCTTTCTTT.

This clonotype was seen at least ten times. This chain links TRBV7-8 with TRBJ2-7; tentatively, D is TRBD1 or TRBD2 (7 bases each). Germline V lookup: CDR1 SGHVS, CDR2 FQNEAQ. This CDR3 contains 16 residues. The V and J ends lost 4 bases and 4 bases respectively, with 20 bases between them. For the CDR3, the DNA is TGTGCCAGCAGCTCCTTAGGGAGGGACAGTAAATACGAGCAGTACTTC. Translation: CASSSLGRDSKYEQYF.

This clonotype was seen a handful of times. V is TRBV4-3 and J is TRBJ2-2; TRBD1 or TRBD2 may be the D gene (5 bases each). The V gene lost 0 bases and the J gene lost 5 bases, with 16 bases spanning the gap. This CDR3 is 17 amino acids long. In germline, CDR1 is LGHNA, CDR2 YSLEER. The CDR3 spells CASSQEAGIWRTGELFF. The CDR3 coding sequence is TGCGCCAGCAGCCAAGAGGCAGGGATATGGAGGACCGGGGAGCTGTTTTTT.